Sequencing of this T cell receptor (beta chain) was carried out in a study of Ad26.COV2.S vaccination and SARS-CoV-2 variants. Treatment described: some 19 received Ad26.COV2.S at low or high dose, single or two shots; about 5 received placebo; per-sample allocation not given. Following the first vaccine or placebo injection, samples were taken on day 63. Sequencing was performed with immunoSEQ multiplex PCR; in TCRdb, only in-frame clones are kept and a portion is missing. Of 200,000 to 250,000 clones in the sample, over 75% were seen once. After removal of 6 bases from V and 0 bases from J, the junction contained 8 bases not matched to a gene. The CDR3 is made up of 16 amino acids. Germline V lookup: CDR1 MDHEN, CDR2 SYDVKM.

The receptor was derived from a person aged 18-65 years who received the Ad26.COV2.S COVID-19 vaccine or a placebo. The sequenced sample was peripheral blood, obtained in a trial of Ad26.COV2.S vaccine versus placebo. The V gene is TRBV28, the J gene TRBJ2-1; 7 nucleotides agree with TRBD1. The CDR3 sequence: CASSRRQGSSYNEQFF. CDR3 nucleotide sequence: TGTGCCAGCAGCCGTCGACAGGGCAGCTCCTACAATGAGCAGTTCTTC.